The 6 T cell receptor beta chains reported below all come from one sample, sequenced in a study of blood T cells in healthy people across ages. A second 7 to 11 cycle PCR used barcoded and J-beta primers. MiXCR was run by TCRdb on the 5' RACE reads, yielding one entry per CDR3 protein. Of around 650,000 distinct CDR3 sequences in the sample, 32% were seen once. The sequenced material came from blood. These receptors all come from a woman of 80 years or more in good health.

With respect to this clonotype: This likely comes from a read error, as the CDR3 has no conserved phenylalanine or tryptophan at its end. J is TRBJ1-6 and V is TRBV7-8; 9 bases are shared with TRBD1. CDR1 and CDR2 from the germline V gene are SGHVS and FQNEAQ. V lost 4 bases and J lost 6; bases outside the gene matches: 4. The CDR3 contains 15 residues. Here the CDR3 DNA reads TGTGCCAGCAGCTCCGGACAGGGGAGTAATTCACCCCTCCACGTT. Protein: CASSSGQGSNSPLHV.

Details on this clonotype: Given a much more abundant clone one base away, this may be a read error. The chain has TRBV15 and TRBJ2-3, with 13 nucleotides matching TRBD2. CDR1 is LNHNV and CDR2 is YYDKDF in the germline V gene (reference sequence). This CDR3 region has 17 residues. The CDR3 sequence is CATSGDSGTSGVFTQYF. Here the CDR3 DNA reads TGTGCCACCAGCGGAGATTCGGGGACTAGCGGGGTATTTACGCAGTATTTT.

The CDR3 coding sequence is TGTGCCAGCAGCGCGGGGAGGGTGGGGAACACTGAAGCTTTCTTT. It encodes CASSAGRVGNTEAFF. The V gene is TRBV9, the J gene TRBJ1-1; D gene unclear. Germline CDR1 SGDLS, CDR2 YYNGEE. The length of the CDR3 is 15 residues. Trimming shortened V by 3 bases and J by 1 base, and 13 bases separated the two germline ends.

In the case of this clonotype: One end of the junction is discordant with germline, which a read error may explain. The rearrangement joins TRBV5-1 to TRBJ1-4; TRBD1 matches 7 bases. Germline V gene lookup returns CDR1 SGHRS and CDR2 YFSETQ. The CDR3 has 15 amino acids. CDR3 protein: CASSGPGQTNEKRFF. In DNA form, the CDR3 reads TGCGCCAGCAGCGGGCCGGGACAGACTAATGAAAAACGGTTTTTT.

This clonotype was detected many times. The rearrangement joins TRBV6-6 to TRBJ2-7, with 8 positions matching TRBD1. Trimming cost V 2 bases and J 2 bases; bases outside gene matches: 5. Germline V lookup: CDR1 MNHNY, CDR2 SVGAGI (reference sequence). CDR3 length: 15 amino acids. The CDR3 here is CASSYDGRGPYEQYF. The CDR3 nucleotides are TGTGCCAGCAGTTACGACGGCAGGGGGCCCTACGAGCAGTACTTC.

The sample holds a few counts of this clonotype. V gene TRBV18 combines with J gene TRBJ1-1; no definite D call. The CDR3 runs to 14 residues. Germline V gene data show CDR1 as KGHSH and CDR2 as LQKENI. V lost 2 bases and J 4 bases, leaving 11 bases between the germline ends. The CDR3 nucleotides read TGTGCCAGCTCACCAAACGGGCGGGGCACTGAAGCTTTCTTT. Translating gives CASSPNGRGTEAFF.